This passage covers 30 T cell receptor beta chains from one sample sequenced in a study of T cell responses to AZD1222 COVID-19 vaccine. Sequencing used immunoSEQ multiplex PCR; TCRdb keeps in-frame clones, though not all of them. The data show about 130,000 clones, 80% to 95% seen once. The sample consisted of peripheral blood, taken on day 0 of AZD1222 vaccination. These receptors were obtained from an adult in good health.

This chain connects TRBV18 to TRBJ2-1, with D possibly TRBD1 on 6 matching bases. The germline V gene has CDR1 KGHSH and CDR2 LQKENI. The CDR3 spans 15 residues. The V end was cut by 5 bases, the J end by 9 bases, with 20 bases between. The chain's CDR3 is CASSARQVYNGEQFF. CDR3 nucleotides: TGTGCCAGCTCAGCTAGACAGGTCTATAATGGTGAGCAGTTCTTC. The whole variable domain, filled in from reference TRBV18 and TRBJ2-1, reads NAGVMQNPRHLVRRRGQEARLRCSPMKGHSHVYWYRQLPEEGLKFMVYLQKENIIDESGMPKERFSAEFPKEGPSILRIQQVVRGDSAAYFCASSARQVYNGEQFFGPGTRLTVL.

The chain joins TRBV7-2 to TRBJ2-2, with 13 positions matching TRBD2. This CDR3 spans 18 amino acids. Unmatched junction bases numbered 8, after V lost 2 bases and J lost 5 bases. CDR1 and CDR2 (germline): SGHTA, FQGNSA. The CDR3 DNA is TGTGCCAGCAGCTTAAATCTGGGACTAGCGGGAAAAACCGGGGAGCTGTTTTTT. It specifies CASSLNLGLAGKTGELFF. The whole variable domain, remainder taken from reference TRBV7-2 and TRBJ2-2, is GAGVSQSPSNKVTEKGKDVELRCDPISGHTALYWYRQSLGQGLEFLIYFQGNSAPDKSGLPSDRFSAERTGGSVSTLTIQRTQQEDSAVYLCASSLNLGLAGKTGELFFGEGSRLTVL.

The V gene is TRBV4-1, the J gene TRBJ1-3; D is unresolved. Trimming cost V 0 bases and J 0 bases, with 6 bases left between them. CDR1 and CDR2 (germline): MGHRA, YSYEKL. This CDR3 spans 15 amino acids. The CDR3 loop reads CASSQDPSSGNTIYF. In nucleotides, the CDR3 is TGCGCCAGCAGCCAAGACCCAAGCTCTGGAAACACCATATATTTT.

The chain joins TRBV7-8 to TRBJ2-1; maybe TRBD1 (7 bases). The CDR3 extends over 17 amino acids. CDR1 SGHVS and CDR2 FQNEAQ come from the germline V gene. V was cut by 4 bases and J by 1 base, with 17 bases left in between. The CDR3 loop is CASSWEFSGGSYNEQFF. The CDR3 DNA reads TGTGCCAGCAGCTGGGAGTTTTCAGGGGGGTCCTACAATGAGCAGTTCTTC.

This clone was found a few times. In nucleotides, the CDR3 is TGTGCCAGCAGCTTACTGGGAAGGGGCTCACCCCTCCACTTT. Translation gives CASSLLGRGSPLHF. This rearrangement joins TRBV7-3 to TRBJ1-6; tentatively, D is TRBD1 (5 bases). V was shortened by 2 bases and J by 10 bases, with 12 bases between the two germline ends. In germline, CDR1 is SGHTA, CDR2 FQGTGA. This CDR3 region has 14 residues.

This chain joins TRBV13 and TRBJ2-3; no definite D call. V was trimmed by 6 bases and J by 0 bases, leaving 13 bases between them. CDR1 PRHDT and CDR2 FYEKMQ come from the germline V gene (reference sequence). The CDR3 loop spans 15 amino acids. The DNA of the CDR3 is TGTGCCAGCAGACCGTTGACTGCAAGCACAGATACGCAGTATTTT. It codes for CASRPLTASTDTQYF.

The rearrangement uses TRBV6-5 and TRBJ1-4; D not resolved. Germline CDR1 is MNHEY and CDR2 is SVGAGI. The CDR3 covers 11 residues. V was clipped by 2 bases and J by 10 bases, with 5 bases between them. The CDR3 loop reads CASSYGGKLFF. As DNA, the CDR3 is TGTGCCAGCAGTTACGGTGGAAAACTGTTTTTT.

This chain joins TRBV20-1 and TRBJ2-7; the D gene could be TRBD1 or TRBD2 (5 bases each). Germline assignment: CDR1 DFQATT and CDR2 SNEGSKA (reference sequence). Trimming shortened V by 3 bases and J by 3 bases, and 12 bases separated the two germline ends. The CDR3 extends over 13 amino acids. The CDR3 region is CSASSGAGYEQYF. CDR3 DNA: TGCAGTGCTAGTTCCGGGGCCGGCTACGAGCAGTACTTC.

This chain uses TRBV7-2 with TRBJ2-4; the D gene is possibly TRBD1 (5 bases). Trimming left V 0 bases short and J 9 bases short, with 12 bases between. The germline gives CDR1 SGHTA, CDR2 FQGNSA. The CDR3 is 14 residues long. The CDR3 sequence is CASSLAPGNGIQYF. The CDR3 DNA reads as TGTGCCAGCAGCTTAGCCCCAGGGAACGGCATTCAGTACTTC. The full variable domain, its missing parts supplied by reference TRBV7-2 and TRBJ2-4, is GAGVSQSPSNKVTEKGKDVELRCDPISGHTALYWYRQSLGQGLEFLIYFQGNSAPDKSGLPSDRFSAERTGGSVSTLTIQRTQQEDSAVYLCASSLAPGNGIQYFGAGTRLSVL.

The sample holds one count of this clone. The rearrangement uses TRBV6-2 or TRBV6-3 and TRBJ2-7, with TRBD1 matching over 7 bases. The CDR3 has 13 amino acids. After removal of 2 bases from V and 7 bases from J, the junction contained 5 bases not matched to a gene. Germline V gene data show CDR1 as MNHEY and CDR2 as SVGEGT. The CDR3 protein is CASSYRGPNEQYF. The CDR3 nucleotides read TGTGCCAGCAGTTACAGGGGGCCAAATGAGCAGTACTTC.

This clone came up a few times. The V and J genes are TRBV20-1 and TRBJ2-7, with D unclear. CDR1 is DFQATT and CDR2 is SNEGSKA in the germline V gene (reference sequence). Trimming stripped 5 bases from V and 7 bases from J, with 9 bases between. The CDR3 loop spans 10 amino acids. CDR3 loop: CSAWAVEQYF. CDR3 sequence (DNA): TGCAGTGCTTGGGCAGTTGAGCAGTACTTC.

The CDR3 region has the DNA TGTGCCAGCAGCTCAGGGTTCCCCGGGGCTTACAATGAGCAGTTCTTC. Protein product: CASSSGFPGAYNEQFF. The chain has TRBV7-2 and TRBJ2-1; D is perhaps TRBD1 or TRBD2 (5 bases each). This CDR3 spans 16 amino acids. Germline lookup yields CDR1 SGHTA and CDR2 FQGNSA. With 4 bases removed from V and 4 bases from J, the gap between germline ends came to 17 bases.

V usage is TRBV6-2 or TRBV6-3 and J usage is TRBJ2-7; TRBD2 might be the D (7 bases). Trimming pared 0 bases from V and 3 bases from J, leaving 21 bases between. Looked up from germline, CDR1 is MNHEY and CDR2 is SVGEGT. The CDR3 is made up of 18 amino acids. CDR3 sequence (DNA): TGTGCCAGCAGTTACTCGAGCGCGGGGGCTAGCGTTCTCTACGAGCAGTACTTC. Encoded protein: CASSYSSAGASVLYEQYF.

V gene TRBV29-1 combines with J gene TRBJ2-1; possible D gene TRBD2, 7 bases. There are 17 residues in the CDR3. Deletions cut 5 bases from V and 7 bases from J, with 27 bases between. Germline V lookup: CDR1 SQVTM, CDR2 ANQGSEA. CDR3 DNA: TGCAGCGTTCCCCCGGGGCTCGAGTTGGGAGGGGGGAATGAGCAGTTCTTC. This encodes CSVPPGLELGGGNEQFF.

V gene TRBV7-7 combines with J gene TRBJ2-7; TRBD2 agrees at 10 bases. Per germline, CDR1 SSHAT and CDR2 FNYEAQ (reference sequence). Trimming cost V 3 bases and J 6 bases; bases outside gene matches: 11. The CDR3 spans 16 residues. The CDR3 region is CASSLRLAGGPGEQYF. The CDR3 coding sequence is TGTGCCAGCAGCTTGAGACTAGCGGGCGGTCCGGGCGAGCAGTACTTC. Full variable domain (missing parts from reference TRBV7-7 and TRBJ2-7): GAGVSQSPRYKVTKRGQDVTLRCDPISSHATLYWYQQALGQGPEFLTYFNYEAQPDKSGLPSDRFSAERPEGSISTLTIQRTEQRDSAMYRCASSLRLAGGPGEQYFGPGTRLTVT.

J is TRBJ2-3 and V is TRBV7-2; 14 bases align to TRBD2. Germline values: CDR1 SGHTA, CDR2 FQGNSA. The V segment lost 0 bases and the J segment 7 bases; nucleotides outside the gene matches: 9. This CDR3 has 18 amino acids. The CDR3 loop reads CASSLAGLAGEGTHTQYF. The CDR3 DNA sequence: TGTGCCAGCAGCTTAGCGGGACTAGCGGGAGAGGGGACTCATACGCAGTATTTT.

The chain is built from TRBV5-4 and TRBJ1-2; TRBD1 is a possible D gene (5 bases). V was cut by 4 bases and J by 4 bases, with 14 bases left in between. In germline, CDR1 is SGHNT, CDR2 YYREEE (reference sequence). The CDR3 is made up of 14 amino acids. The CDR3 nucleotides are TGTGCCAGCAGCCACCGCTCGGGGGGCTATGGCTACACCTTC. Its translation: CASSHRSGGYGYTF. The full variable domain, in which reference TRBV5-4 and TRBJ1-2 provide the parts outside the CDR3, is ETGVTQSPTHLIKTRGQQVTLRCSSQSGHNTVSWYQQALGQGPQFIFQYYREEENGRGNFPPRFSGLQFPNYSSELNVNALELDDSALYLCASSHRSGGYGYTFGSGTRLTVV.

The chain links TRBV19 to TRBJ2-2; the match to TRBD2 covers 10 bases. Germline lookup yields CDR1 LNHDA and CDR2 SQIVND (reference sequence). Unmatched junction bases numbered 12, after V lost 4 bases and J lost 4 bases. The length of the CDR3 is 18 residues. CDR3 DNA: TGTGCCAGTAGTACGCTCGGGAGCGGGAGGGCCAGCACCGGGGAGCTGTTTTTT. This sequence encodes CASSTLGSGRASTGELFF.

The chain uses TRBV7-7 and TRBJ2-7; 8 bases are a match to TRBD2. With 5 bases clipped from V and 2 bases from J, the junction kept 8 bases outside the gene matches. This CDR3 is 15 amino acids long. Germline V gene lookup returns CDR1 SSHAT and CDR2 FNYEAQ (reference sequence). The CDR3 protein is CASSPSTSGTYEQYF. The CDR3 DNA follows: TGTGCCAGCAGCCCGAGTACTAGCGGAACCTACGAGCAGTACTTC.

The chain has TRBV5-1 and TRBJ2-7; 10 nucleotides agree with TRBD2. The CDR3 has 15 amino acids. Trimming removed 1 base from V and 9 bases from J; junction bases left unmatched: 10. CDR1 SGHRS and CDR2 YFSETQ come from the germline V gene. CDR3 sequence (DNA): TGCGCCAGCAGCTTGAGCGGGACTAGCGATTCGGGGCAGTACTTC. It encodes CASSLSGTSDSGQYF.

V is TRBV25-1 and J is TRBJ2-7; D is possibly TRBD2 (5 bases). CDR3 length: 16 amino acids. Germline V CDR1 and CDR2: MGHDK, SYGVNS. Trimming pared 2 bases from V and 0 bases from J, leaving 14 bases between. The CDR3 loop reads CASSEASAVGSYEQYF. The CDR3 DNA is TGTGCCAGCAGTGAAGCTTCAGCGGTGGGCTCCTACGAGCAGTACTTC.

The chain has TRBV19 and TRBJ2-7; D is uncertain. Trimming shortened V by 0 bases and J by 4 bases, and 4 bases separated the two germline ends. Germline V gives CDR1 LNHDA, CDR2 SQIVND (reference sequence). This CDR3 is 12 amino acids long. The CDR3: CASSIDRYEQYF. The CDR3 bases are TGTGCCAGTAGTATAGATCGATACGAGCAGTACTTC.

V and J are TRBV19 and TRBJ1-2, with 8 nucleotides matching TRBD1. V trimming: 10 bases; J trimming: 7 bases; junction bases outside the gene matches: 14. Germline V gene data show CDR1 as LNHDA and CDR2 as SQIVND (reference sequence). The CDR3 runs 14 residues. This CDR3 is CATSHRTGQGGYTF. DNA for the CDR3: TGTGCCACATCCCATCGGACAGGGCAGGGTGGCTACACCTTC.

The chain couples TRBV5-1 to TRBJ1-2, with unresolved D. Germline-derived CDR1 and CDR2 are SGHRS and YFSETQ. The V end was cut by 6 bases, the J end by 1 base, with 13 bases between. This CDR3 comprises 14 residues. The CDR3 region is CASTNRSDNYGYTF. The CDR3 nucleotides read TGCGCCAGCACGAATCGGTCAGATAACTATGGCTACACCTTC.

A few counts support this clone. The chain has TRBV30 and TRBJ2-2; TRBD1 aligns across 7 bases. After removal of 4 bases from V and 2 bases from J, the junction contained 4 bases not matched to a gene. The V gene's germline CDR1 is GTSNPN and CDR2 SVGIG (reference sequence). The CDR3 consists of 14 residues. The CDR3 DNA follows: TGTGCCTGGATGGGACAGTTTAACACCGGGGAGCTGTTTTTT. Translation gives CAWMGQFNTGELFF.

CDR3 nucleotides: TGTGCCAGCAGTTACTCGAACAGGGCCGGCATCTCCGGCTACACCTTC. This translates into CASSYSNRAGISGYTF. The genes are TRBV6-5 and TRBJ1-2; TRBD1 might be the D (6 bases). Germline V gene lookup returns CDR1 MNHEY and CDR2 SVGAGI. V lost 0 bases and J 8 bases, leaving 19 bases between the germline ends. This CDR3 has 16 amino acids.

The chain combines TRBV28 with TRBJ1-5, with a weak D call TRBD1 (6 bases). The CDR3 loop spans 15 amino acids. In germline, CDR1 is MDHEN, CDR2 SYDVKM. Trimming left V 8 bases short and J 4 bases short, with 18 bases between. CDR3: CASGLAYRVNQPQHF. The CDR3 DNA follows: TGTGCCAGCGGGCTAGCTTACAGGGTAAATCAGCCCCAGCATTTT.

The V and J genes are TRBV28 and TRBJ2-7, with no clear D. Trimming cost V 2 bases and J 8 bases, with 16 bases left between them. Germline V gene sequence: CDR1 MDHEN, CDR2 SYDVKM. CDR3 length equals 14 residues. The chain's CDR3 is CASSLIPAPRKQYF. The CDR3 nucleotides are TGTGCCAGCAGTTTAATCCCCGCCCCAAGGAAGCAGTACTTC.

The chain links TRBV29-1 to TRBJ2-7; 7 nucleotides agree with TRBD2. The CDR3 extends over 12 amino acids. V was clipped by 6 bases and J by 2 bases; unmatched bases: 4. Germline CDR1 is SQVTM and CDR2 is ANQGSEA. The chain's CDR3 is CSVATSAYEQYF. CDR3 nucleotide sequence: TGCAGCGTCGCAACTAGCGCCTACGAGCAGTACTTC.

The chain couples TRBV10-3 to TRBJ1-2; no clear D. The CDR3 runs to 14 residues. Germline values: CDR1 ENHRY, CDR2 SYGVKD. The V end was cut by 2 bases, the J end by 1 base, with 8 bases between. CDR3: CAISEGQINYGYTF. In nucleotides, the CDR3 is TGTGCCATCAGTGAGGGGCAGATTAACTATGGCTACACCTTC.